This T cell receptor (beta chain) was identified in a study of T-cell reconstitution after alpha-beta-depleted transplantation in children. Findings and limits, study-wide: Several hundred expanded graft clones reportedly were the source of alpha-beta T cells about two months after transplant. At day 60, the high TCRbeta diversity found in some patients originated from recipient T cells and thymic progenitors that had survived. By one year post-transplant, T-cell counts and diversity largely arose from T cells that were newly produced.

Trimming left V 2 bases short and J 2 bases short, with 18 bases between. The CDR3 covers 17 residues. Germline CDR1 SGHTA, CDR2 FQGTGA. Details on this clonotype: The antigen is undetermined.

A library of TCRbeta sequences, prepared with unique molecular identifiers, was generated. TCRdb reprocessed the PCR reads via MiXCR and lists one record per CDR3 protein. The top ten hold about a tenth of the sample, which has 250,000 to 400,000 distinct CDR3 sequences, 23% seen once. This TCR derives from a male patient under 18 who had a stem cell transplant for acute lymphoblastic leukemia, so the T cells may come from the graft donor. This sample comprised PBMCs, mostly from graft donor cells, obtained 180 days after TCRalphabeta/CD19-depleted stem cell transplant. The V and J genes are TRBV7-3 and TRBJ1-1; D might be TRBD1 (5 bases). The CDR3 region has the DNA TGTGCCAGCAGCTTAGGATCGGGGGGGTACTTCAACACTGAAGCTTTCTTT. Protein product: CASSLGSGGYFNTEAFF.